These T cell receptor beta chains were read from a single sample in a study of spatial heterogeneity in lung cancer. TCRdb re-called the 5' RACE reads with MiXCR, one entry per CDR3 protein. The data contain some 22,000 distinct CDR3 sequences, 2.5% to 3% of them singletons. Material: lung tumor tissue, obtained at surgery. Source of these receptors: a male donor with early-stage non-small cell lung cancer. CDR3s include the opening cysteine and the closing phenylalanine or tryptophan. The D gene is left open where the match is weak. Not all rows give a size; the values are once, few, many and, for expanded clones, a class.

abundance: NA; d_gene: NA; j_gene: TRBJ2-1; v_gene: TRBV23-1; len: 18; CDR3aa: CASSQPLSTGHSYNEQFF; CDR3nt: TGCGCCAGCAGTCAACCACTATCTACAGGCCACTCCTACAATGAGCAGTTCTTC
abundance: many; d_gene: TRBD1; j_gene: TRBJ1-1; v_gene: TRBV29-1; len: 15; CDR3aa: CSVQYRGLKNTEAFF; CDR3nt: TGCAGCGTTCAATACAGGGGGCTCAAGAACACTGAAGCTTTCTTT
abundance: NA; d_gene: NA; j_gene: TRBJ2-7; v_gene: TRBV18; len: 15; CDR3aa: CASSPLAGRSYEQYF; CDR3nt: TGTGCCAGCTCACCCTTGGCGGGACGCTCCTACGAGCAGTACTTC
abundance: many; d_gene: NA; j_gene: TRBJ2-1; v_gene: TRBV7-2; len: 15; CDR3aa: CASSLDNPSYNEQFF; CDR3nt: TGTGCCAGCAGCTTAGATAACCCCAGCTACAATGAGCAGTTCTTC
abundance: many; d_gene: NA; j_gene: TRBJ2-1; v_gene: TRBV19; len: 15; CDR3aa: CASSIGGSWVNEQFF; CDR3nt: TGTGCCAGTAGTATAGGGGGTAGTTGGGTGAATGAGCAGTTCTTC
abundance: many; d_gene: NA; j_gene: TRBJ2-1; v_gene: TRBV28; len: 12; CDR3aa: CASRRRDTEQFF; CDR3nt: TGTGCCAGCAGACGTAGGGATACTGAGCAGTTCTTC
abundance: many; d_gene: NA; j_gene: TRBJ2-3; v_gene: TRBV6-6; len: 13; CDR3aa: CASKQGVSDTQYF; CDR3nt: TGTGCCAGCAAACAAGGGGTTTCAGATACGCAGTATTTT
abundance: NA; d_gene: TRBD1; j_gene: TRBJ1-6; v_gene: TRBV7-8; len: 16; CDR3aa: CASSLPAGTGGSPLHF; CDR3nt: TGTGCCAGCAGCTTACCGGCAGGGACAGGGGGCTCACCCCTCCACTTT
abundance: many; d_gene: TRBD1; j_gene: TRBJ1-4; v_gene: TRBV4-2; len: 15; CDR3aa: CASSQPGQPHEKLFF; CDR3nt: TGTGCCAGCAGCCAACCGGGACAGCCGCATGAAAAACTGTTTTTT
abundance: many; d_gene: TRBD1; j_gene: TRBJ2-7; v_gene: TRBV6-2/TRBV6-3; len: 15; CDR3aa: CASTRDRGPPYEQYF; CDR3nt: TGTGCCAGCACTCGAGACAGGGGGCCCCCCTACGAGCAGTACTTC
abundance: many; d_gene: NA; j_gene: TRBJ1-1; v_gene: TRBV15; len: 13; CDR3aa: CATSSTLGRLAFF; CDR3nt: TGTGCCACCAGCAGCACGCTCGGCAGGTTAGCTTTCTTT
abundance: medium-sized; d_gene: TRBD1; j_gene: TRBJ2-6; v_gene: TRBV10-3; len: 15; CDR3aa: CAISVQGAGANVLTF; CDR3nt: TGTGCCATCAGTGTTCAGGGGGCTGGGGCCAACGTCCTGACTTTC
abundance: many; d_gene: TRBD1; j_gene: TRBJ2-6; v_gene: TRBV7-2; len: 17; CDR3aa: CASSPGQGISGANVLTF; CDR3nt: TGTGCCAGCAGCCCGGGACAGGGGATCTCTGGGGCCAACGTCCTGACTTTC
abundance: many; d_gene: NA; j_gene: TRBJ2-3; v_gene: TRBV18; len: 15; CDR3aa: CASSPRTDLTDTQYF; CDR3nt: TGTGCCAGCTCACCACGCACGGACCTCACAGATACGCAGTATTTT